These 18 T cell receptor beta chains share one sample of origin, sequenced in a study of a mutant IDH1 vaccine in newly diagnosed glioma. TCRdb's copy holds only in-frame clones and misses some; the assay was immunoSEQ multiplex PCR. In the table there are around 56,000 clones, 65% to 90% of which are singletons. Specified time point: week 5, during vaccination. In the vaccine, a single dose held 300 ug of the mutant IDH1 20-mer peptide, along with topical imiquimod. These TCRs are of unknown antigen specificity. The sample in question was PBMCs, obtained from a glioma patient whose treatment included an IDH1 peptide vaccine. The source of these receptors is a woman in her late teens or twenties with glioma. Some clones in this sample may be carry-over from other donors' samples.

The chain recombines TRBV5-4 with TRBJ2-7; D unclear. Germline loops: CDR1 SGHNT, CDR2 YYREEE (reference sequence). V lost 4 bases, J lost 4 bases, and 15 bases lay in between. The CDR3 sequence is 14 residues long. DNA of the CDR3: TGTGCCAGCAGCGACCCTTCAAGGGCTTACGAGCAGTACTTC. As protein: CASSDPSRAYEQYF.

The chain has TRBV2 and TRBJ2-1, with D hard to call. CDR3 size: 15 residues. V shed 4 bases and J shed 0 bases, with 10 bases lying between them. The germline gives CDR1 SNHLY, CDR2 FYNNEI. The CDR3 protein is CASSASSTSYNEQFF. CDR3 coding DNA: TGTGCCAGCAGTGCCAGCTCCACCTCCTACAATGAGCAGTTCTTC. Drawing the rest from reference TRBV2 and TRBJ2-1, the complete variable domain is EPEVTQTPSHQVTQMGQEVILRCVPISNHLYFYWYRQILGQKVEFLVSFYNNEISEKSEIFDDQFSVERPDGSNFTLKIRSTKLEDSAMYFCASSASSTSYNEQFFGPGTRLTVL.

The V and J genes are TRBV25-1 and TRBJ2-5; TRBD1 matches 8 bases. V shed 1 base and J 5 bases; nucleotides not matched to a gene: 9. The CDR3 totals 16 residues. CDR1 and CDR2 (germline): MGHDK, SYGVNS. CDR3 amino acids: CASSEFSTGVWETQYF. CDR3 sequence (DNA): TGTGCCAGCAGTGAATTCTCGACAGGGGTCTGGGAGACCCAGTACTTC.

The chain carries TRBV4-2 and TRBJ2-3; TRBD2 matches 11 bases. The J segment lost 2 bases and the V segment lost 2 bases, leaving 3 bases of the junction unmatched. The CDR3 loop spans 16 amino acids. CDR1 LGHNA and CDR2 YNFKEQ come from the germline V gene. CDR3 protein: CASSQIAGGNTDTQYF. CDR3 coding DNA: TGTGCCAGCAGCCAAATAGCGGGAGGGAACACAGATACGCAGTATTTT.

The V call is TRBV18, the J call TRBJ1-2; possibly TRBD1 for D (5 bases). The CDR3 is 16 residues long. Germline V CDR1 and CDR2: KGHSH, LQKENI. With 1 base removed from V and 2 bases from J, the gap between germline ends came to 14 bases. CDR3 DNA: TGTGCCAGCTCACCACTACAGGTTATTGCCAACTATGGCTACACCTTC. This sequence encodes CASSPLQVIANYGYTF.

This clone appeared a few times. V gene TRBV21-1 combines with J gene TRBJ1-4; TRBD1 is the table's D call, not checked against the DNA. TRBV21-1 is reported as a pseudogene. CDR3 size: 17 residues. The CDR3 DNA follows: TGTGCCAGCAGCAAAGCTGCGAGGACAGGGACTAATGAAAAACTGTTTTTT. It is translated as CASSKAARTGTNEKLFF.

The CDR3 is CASSIVPDHNTEAFF. CDR3 coding DNA: TGTGCCAGTAGTATAGTTCCCGACCATAACACTGAAGCTTTCTTT. This chain links TRBV19 with TRBJ1-1; D remains unclear. Germline V gives CDR1 LNHDA, CDR2 SQIVND (reference sequence). This CDR3 is built from 15 residues. With 1 base removed from V and 2 bases from J, the gap between germline ends came to 11 bases.

CDR3 in DNA: TGCGCCAGCAGCCGCGGAACTAATGAAAAACTGTTTTTT. It codes for CASSRGTNEKLFF. The chain links TRBV5-1 to TRBJ1-4, with D uncertain. The V end lost 4 bases, the J end lost 1 base, and 5 bases lay between the germline ends. CDR3 length: 13 residues. Germline V gene data show CDR1 as SGHRS and CDR2 as YFSETQ. The full variable domain, with the rest looked up from reference TRBV5-1 and TRBJ1-4, is KAGVTQTPRYLIKTRGQQVTLSCSPISGHRSVSWYQQTPGQGLQFLFEYFSETQRNKGNFPGRFSGRQFSNSRSEMNVSTLELGDSALYLCASSRGTNEKLFFGSGTQLSVL.

V is TRBV7-9 and J is TRBJ2-7, with unresolved D. The germline V gene has CDR1 SEHNR and CDR2 FQNEAQ (reference sequence). V was cut by 5 bases and J by 3 bases, with 11 bases left in between. The CDR3 consists of 13 residues. The CDR3 sequence: CASSPTSGYEQYF. The DNA for the CDR3 is TGTGCCAGCAGCCCCACGTCGGGCTACGAGCAGTACTTC.

The chain recombines TRBV5-6 with TRBJ1-5, with D possibly matching TRBD1 (6 bases). Germline lookup yields CDR1 SGHDT and CDR2 YYEEEE. The CDR3 runs to 14 residues. V was pared by 1 base and J by 4 bases, with 9 bases between. This CDR3 reads CASSLLQGNQPQHF. The CDR3 DNA is TGTGCCAGCAGCTTGCTTCAGGGGAATCAGCCCCAGCATTTT.

J is TRBJ1-1 and V is TRBV4-2; D is unresolved. CDR1 LGHNA and CDR2 YNFKEQ come from the germline V gene. Trimming took off 1 base at V and 0 bases at J, with 6 bases between the two ends. The CDR3 length is 14 residues. The CDR3 DNA is TGTGCCAGCAGCCAAGTGGACCTGAACACTGAAGCTTTCTTT. Residues: CASSQVDLNTEAFF.

The CDR3: CASSQDLAGGTQETQYF. The CDR3 DNA sequence: TGTGCCAGCAGCCAGGACCTAGCGGGAGGAACCCAAGAGACCCAGTACTTC. The J gene is TRBJ2-5, the V gene TRBV14, with TRBD2 matching 11 bases. V dropped 3 bases and J dropped 1; count of bases not matched to a gene: 7. The CDR3 loop spans 17 amino acids. Per germline, CDR1 SGHDN and CDR2 FVKESK.

In DNA form, the CDR3 reads TGTGCCAGCAGCCAGAGCTCTATAGACGCCGAGCAGTACTTC. This sequence encodes CASSQSSIDAEQYF. V gene TRBV11-3 combines with J gene TRBJ2-7; D call uncertain. This CDR3 region has 14 residues. Germline V gene lookup returns CDR1 SGHNT and CDR2 YENEEA. V was cut by 5 bases and J by 6 bases, with 17 bases left in between.

The V gene is TRBV4-3, the J gene TRBJ2-3, with 7 nucleotides matching TRBD2. This CDR3 is 15 amino acids long. Germline values: CDR1 LGHNA, CDR2 YSLEER. V lost 1 base and J lost 4; bases outside the gene matches: 5. CDR3 sequence reads: CASSQGGRAADTQYF. CDR3 bases: TGCGCCAGCAGCCAAGGGGGGAGGGCCGCAGATACGCAGTATTTT.

The chain has TRBV6-1 and TRBJ1-3; D not certain. This CDR3 has 13 residues. V shed 5 bases and J shed 4 bases, with 9 bases lying between them. Per the germline V gene, CDR1 is MNHNS and CDR2 is SASEGT. The CDR3 loop is CASSLLGGNTIYF. The CDR3, as DNA: TGTGCCAGCAGTTTATTGGGAGGAAACACCATATATTTT.

The rearrangement uses TRBV5-8 and TRBJ1-1, with a possible D match to TRBD1 (5 bases). The V and J ends lost 4 bases and 1 base respectively, with 14 bases between them. CDR1 is SGHTS, CDR2 YDEGEE, per germline. The CDR3 is made up of 15 amino acids. The CDR3 DNA sequence: TGTGCCAGCAGCCCGGGACTGCAGAGGAACACTGAAGCTTTCTTT. It is translated as CASSPGLQRNTEAFF.

This clone occurred once. J is TRBJ1-1 and V is TRBV19; 9 bases map to TRBD1. Losses at the gene ends were 7 bases for V and 2 bases for J; bases not matched to a gene: 5. This CDR3 region has 14 residues. From germline, CDR1 is LNHDA and CDR2 SQIVND (reference sequence). The CDR3 bases are TGTGCCAGTATAGGGGACAGGGCCAACACTGAAGCTTTCTTT. This translates into CASIGDRANTEAFF.

The genes are TRBV7-2 and TRBJ2-3; TRBD2 agrees at 8 bases. V gave up 8 bases and J gave up 0 bases; unmatched junction bases: 4. This CDR3 has 14 amino acids. Per germline, CDR1 SGHTA and CDR2 FQGNSA. The CDR3 loop is CASRRGGSTDTQYF. CDR3 nucleotide sequence: TGTGCCAGCCGGCGCGGGGGGAGCACAGATACGCAGTATTTT. The whole variable domain, filled in from reference TRBV7-2 and TRBJ2-3, reads GAGVSQSPSNKVTEKGKDVELRCDPISGHTALYWYRQSLGQGLEFLIYFQGNSAPDKSGLPSDRFSAERTGGSVSTLTIQRTQQEDSAVYLCASRRGGSTDTQYFGPGTRLTVL.